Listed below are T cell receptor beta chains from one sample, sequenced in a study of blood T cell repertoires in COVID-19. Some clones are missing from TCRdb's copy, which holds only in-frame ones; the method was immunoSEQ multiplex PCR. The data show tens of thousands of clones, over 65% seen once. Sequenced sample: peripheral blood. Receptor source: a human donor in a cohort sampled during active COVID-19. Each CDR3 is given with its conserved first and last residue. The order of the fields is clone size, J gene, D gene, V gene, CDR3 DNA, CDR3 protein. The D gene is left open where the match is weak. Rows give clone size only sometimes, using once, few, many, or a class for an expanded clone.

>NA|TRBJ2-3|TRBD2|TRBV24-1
TGTGCCACCAGTGATTTGTCTAGCGGGAGGCGCACAGATACGCAGTATTTT
CATSDLSSGRRTDTQYF
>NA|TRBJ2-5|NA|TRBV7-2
TGTGCCAGCAGCTTAGACTCAAAAGAGACCCAGTACTTC
CASSLDSKETQYF
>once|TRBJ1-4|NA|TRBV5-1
TGCGCCAGCAGCTTGGGCGGGGGGACAACTAATGAAAAACTGTTTTTT
CASSLGGGTTNEKLFF
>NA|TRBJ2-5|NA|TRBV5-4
TGTGCCAGCAGCTCCCGACAGGCCCAGTACTTC
CASSSRQAQYF
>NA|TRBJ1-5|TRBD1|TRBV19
TGTGCCAGTAGCCCAGGACAGGGGGCGAATCAGCCCCAGCATTTT
CASSPGQGANQPQHF
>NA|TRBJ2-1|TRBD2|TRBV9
TGTGCCAGCAGCGTGATAGCGGGAGGCCCCGAGGTTGAGCAGTTCTTC
CASSVIAGGPEVEQFF
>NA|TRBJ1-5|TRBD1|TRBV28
TGTGCCAGAACCCGGGACAGAACAAAAAATCAGCCCCAGCATTTT
CARTRDRTKNQPQHF
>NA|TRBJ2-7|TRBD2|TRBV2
TGTGCCAGCGGAGGGACTAGCGTCTCCTACGAGCAGTACTTC
CASGGTSVSYEQYF
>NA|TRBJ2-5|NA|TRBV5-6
TGTGCCAGCAGCTCGCGGGATACGATTCAAGAGACCCAGTACTTC
CASSSRDTIQETQYF
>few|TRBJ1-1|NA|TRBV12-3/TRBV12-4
TGTGCCAGCAGTTTGGGCAGGGACACTGAAGCTTTCTTT
CASSLGRDTEAFF
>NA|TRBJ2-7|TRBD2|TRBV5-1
TGCGCCAGCAGCTTGGCCAGCAGGACTAGCGACTACTCCTACGAGCAGTACTTC
CASSLASRTSDYSYEQYF
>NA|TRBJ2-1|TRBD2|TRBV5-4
TGTGCCAGCAGCTCTTTAGCGGGGCTCTACAATGAGCAGTTCTTC
CASSSLAGLYNEQFF
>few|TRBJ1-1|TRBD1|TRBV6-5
TGTGCCAGCAGTCTTGGGACAGGGCCCACTGAAGCTTTCTTT
CASSLGTGPTEAFF
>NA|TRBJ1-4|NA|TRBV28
TGTGCCAGCAGCGTATGGGGACCCGGGACACCTTCCGTCTTAAGAAATGAAAAACTGTTTTTT
CASSVWGPGTPSVLRNEKLFF
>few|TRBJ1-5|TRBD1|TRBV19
TGTGCCAGTAGTAGGGGACAGCCGCTTAATCAGCCCCAGCATTTT
CASSRGQPLNQPQHF
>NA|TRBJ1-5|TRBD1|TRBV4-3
TGCGCCAGCAGCCAAGCTCGACAGGGGGGCCATATTGGCAATCAGCCCCAGCATTTT
CASSQARQGGHIGNQPQHF
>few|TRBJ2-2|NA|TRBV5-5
TGTGCCAGCAGCTACCTTTGGGGGCCTACCGGGGAGCTGTTTTTT
CASSYLWGPTGELFF
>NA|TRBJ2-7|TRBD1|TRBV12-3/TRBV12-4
TGTGCCAGCAGTAGGGACAGAGACTACGAGCAGTACTTC
CASSRDRDYEQYF
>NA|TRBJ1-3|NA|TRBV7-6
TGTGCCAGCAGCTTAAAGGAGGGCCTGTCGGGAAACACCATATATTTT
CASSLKEGLSGNTIYF
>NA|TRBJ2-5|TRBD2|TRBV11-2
TGTGCCAGCAGCACGGGACTAGCGGGCCCGGAGACCCAGTACTTC
CASSTGLAGPETQYF
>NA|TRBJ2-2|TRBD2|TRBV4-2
TGTGCCAGCAGCCAAGGACTAGCGGGAGGGCCTGTCGGGGAGCTGTTTTTT
CASSQGLAGGPVGELFF
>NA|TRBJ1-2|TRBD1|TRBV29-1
TGCAGCGGTAGACAGGGGGAAGACTATGGCTACACCTTC
CSGRQGEDYGYTF
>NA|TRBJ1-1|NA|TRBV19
TGTGCCAGTAGTCTGGGGGCCGCGAACACTGAAGCTTTCTTT
CASSLGAANTEAFF
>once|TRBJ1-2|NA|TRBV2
TGTGCCAGCAGTGACTACGACAGAATCGGAGGCTACACCTTC
CASSDYDRIGGYTF
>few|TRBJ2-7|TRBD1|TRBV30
TGTGCCTGGAGTTTCGTGGACAGGTGGTCCTACGAGCAGTACTTC
CAWSFVDRWSYEQYF
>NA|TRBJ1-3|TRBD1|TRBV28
TGTGCCAGCAGTTTGAACAGGGGTGGATCGAACACCATATATTTT
CASSLNRGGSNTIYF
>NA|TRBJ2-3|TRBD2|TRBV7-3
TGTGCCAGCAGCGCGGGACTAGCGGGAGATTTAGATACGCAGTATTTT
CASSAGLAGDLDTQYF
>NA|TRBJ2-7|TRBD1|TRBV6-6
TGTGCCAGCAGTTACTCGCGACAGGGGTCATCCTACGAGCAGTACTTC
CASSYSRQGSSYEQYF
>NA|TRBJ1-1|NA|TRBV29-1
TGCAGCGTCGACAGAGAGAACACTGAAGCTTTCTTT
CSVDRENTEAFF
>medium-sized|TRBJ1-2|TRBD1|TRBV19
TGTGCCAGTAGTGTCGGACAGGGGGACTATGGCTACACCTTC
CASSVGQGDYGYTF
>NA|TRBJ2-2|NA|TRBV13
TGTGCCAGCAGCTTATCTCAGGGGACGAACACCGGGGAGCTGTTTTTT
CASSLSQGTNTGELFF
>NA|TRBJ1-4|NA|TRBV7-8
TGTGCCAGCAGCTTAGACAGCAGGGGCAATGAAAAACTGTTTTTT
CASSLDSRGNEKLFF
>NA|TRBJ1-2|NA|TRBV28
TGTGCCAGCAGAACCCCAAGGGGTTTAAGTGGCTACACCTTC
CASRTPRGLSGYTF
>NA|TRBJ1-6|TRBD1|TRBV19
TGTGCCAGTAGTTCAACTAGACAGGGGCCTAATTCACCCCTCCACTTT
CASSSTRQGPNSPLHF
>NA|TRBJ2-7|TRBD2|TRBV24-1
TGTGCCACCAGTGGCCAAGCGGGGGGGAGCTACGAGCAGTACTTC
CATSGQAGGSYEQYF
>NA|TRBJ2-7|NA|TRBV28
TGTGCCAGCATCGGTCTCGAGCAGTACTTC
CASIGLEQYF
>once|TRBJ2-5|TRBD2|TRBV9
TGTGCCAGCAGCGGTAGCGGGAGCTGGCGGGAGACCCAGTACTTC
CASSGSGSWRETQYF
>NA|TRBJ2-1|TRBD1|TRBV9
TGTGCCAGCAGCGTTCGGGACAGGGGTATGAATGAGCAGTTCTTC
CASSVRDRGMNEQFF
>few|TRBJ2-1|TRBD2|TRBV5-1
TGCGCCAGCAGCTTGGCCGCTAGCGGGGGTATTGAGCAGTTCTTC
CASSLAASGGIEQFF
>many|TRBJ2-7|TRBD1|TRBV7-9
TGTGCCAGCAGCCCTATGTTTTTTTCGGGACAGCGCTCCTACGAGCAGTACTTC
CASSPMFFSGQRSYEQYF
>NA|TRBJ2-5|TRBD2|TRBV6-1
TGTGCCAGCAGTGAAGGCGGGAGCTACCAAGAGACCCAGTACTTC
CASSEGGSYQETQYF
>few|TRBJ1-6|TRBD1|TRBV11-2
TGTGCCAGCAGCCTGACAGGGGTAGGATCACCCCTCCACTTT
CASSLTGVGSPLHF
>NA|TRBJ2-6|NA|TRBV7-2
TGTGCCAGCAGCTACCCTACGGACAACTCTGGGGCCAACGTCCTGACTTTC
CASSYPTDNSGANVLTF
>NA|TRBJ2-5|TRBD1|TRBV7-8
TGTGCCAGCAGCTTAGGAGGGACAGGGCGAGAGACCCAGTACTTC
CASSLGGTGRETQYF
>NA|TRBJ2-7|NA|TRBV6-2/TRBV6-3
TGTGCCAGCAGTTGGGAGCGGTACGAGCAGTACTTC
CASSWERYEQYF
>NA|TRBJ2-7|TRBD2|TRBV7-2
TGTGCCAGCAGCTTAACTAGCGGCTCCTACGAGCAGTACTTC
CASSLTSGSYEQYF
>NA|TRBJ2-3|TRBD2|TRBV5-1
TGCGCCAGCAGCGGGACTAGCGGGGGGTGGACAGATACGCAGTATTTT
CASSGTSGGWTDTQYF
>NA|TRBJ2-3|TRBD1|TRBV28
TGTGCCAGCAGGACGGACAGGGGATTCAGCACAGATACGCAGTATTTT
CASRTDRGFSTDTQYF
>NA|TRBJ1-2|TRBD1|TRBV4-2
TGTGCCAGCAGCCCATCGACAGGGAATACCTATGGCTACACCTTC
CASSPSTGNTYGYTF
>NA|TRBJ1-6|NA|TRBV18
TGTGCCAGCTCACCGCGAAGCTCCTATAATTCACCCCTCCACTTT
CASSPRSSYNSPLHF
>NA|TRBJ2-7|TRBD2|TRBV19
TGTGCCAGTAGTTTGACTAGCGGGAGGGCCTACGAGCAGTACTTC
CASSLTSGRAYEQYF
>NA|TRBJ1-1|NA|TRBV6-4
TGTGCCAGCAGTGAGGGGCCAGGGTTGGGCACTGAAGCTTTCTTT
CASSEGPGLGTEAFF
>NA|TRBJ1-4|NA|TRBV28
TGTGCCAGCAGTTCTCAGGGTATTAAAAAACTGTTTTTT
CASSSQGIKKLFF